The 29 T cell receptor beta chains below all came from one sample that was sequenced in a study of T cells after yellow fever vaccination. TCRdb passed the 5' RACE reads through MiXCR, listing each CDR3 protein once. The sample has around 550,000 distinct CDR3 sequences; roughly 19% are singletons. The sample consisted of PBMCs, taken 15 days after the yellow fever booster vaccination. Receptor source: a man aged 25 to 40 who received the YFV17D yellow fever vaccine.

The chain is built from TRBV3-1 and TRBJ1-1; unclear D gene. The V gene lost 1 base and the J gene lost 8 bases, with 14 bases spanning the gap. Germline V gene lookup returns CDR1 LGHDT and CDR2 YNNKEL (reference sequence). This CDR3 comprises 14 residues. CDR3 in amino acids: CASSQGTIPKEAFF. In DNA, the CDR3 is TGTGCCAGCAGCCAAGGGACCATACCTAAAGAAGCTTTCTTT.

The rearrangement uses TRBV12-3 or TRBV12-4 and TRBJ2-1, with D possibly TRBD2 on 5 matching bases. V lost 4 bases and J lost 7, with 17 bases in between. The CDR3 runs 15 residues. The CDR3 region is CASSYQDFVGNEQFF. The CDR3 DNA sequence: TGTGCCAGCAGTTATCAGGACTTTGTGGGAAATGAGCAGTTCTTC.

The rearrangement links TRBV19 to TRBJ2-1; D possibly uses TRBD1 or TRBD2 (5 bases each). This CDR3 has 13 residues. Trimming left V 0 bases short and J 7 bases short, with 7 bases between. Germline V gene lookup returns CDR1 LNHDA and CDR2 SQIVND (reference sequence). The CDR3, as DNA: TGTGCCAGTAGTATAGATTGGGGGAATGAGCAGTTCTTC. It translates to CASSIDWGNEQFF.

The chain carries TRBV5-1 and TRBJ2-5; TRBD2 agrees at 10 bases. Per germline, CDR1 SGHRS and CDR2 YFSETQ. The CDR3 is made up of 16 amino acids. The trim removed 4 bases at V and 4 bases at J, leaving 10 bases unmatched. The CDR3 DNA reads TGCGCCAGCAGCCTCCCAAGACTAGCGGGCCTAGAGACCCAGTACTTC. Translation gives CASSLPRLAGLETQYF.

The table lists this clonotype with a few counts. This chain links TRBV7-2 with TRBJ2-1, with 9 bases identical to TRBD2. The CDR3 sequence is 14 residues long. Trimming at V came to 1 base and at J to 7 bases, leaving 2 bases not matched to a gene. Germline CDR1 SGHTA, CDR2 FQGNSA. CDR3 DNA: TGTGCCAGCAGCTTAGATAGCGGGAGTAATGAGCAGTTCTTC. It is translated as CASSLDSGSNEQFF.

This chain joins TRBV24-1 and TRBJ2-1; 8 bases are shared with TRBD1. The CDR3 length is 16 residues. V lost 3 bases, J lost 6 bases, and 9 bases stayed unmatched. Germline V lookup: CDR1 KGHDR, CDR2 SFDVKD. CDR3 amino acids: CATSDGHRGVGNEQFF. The DNA for the CDR3 is TGTGCCACCAGTGATGGGCACAGGGGGGTGGGCAATGAGCAGTTCTTC.

This clonotype turned up a few times. The chain links TRBV5-1 to TRBJ2-1; D not resolved. V was trimmed by 2 bases and J by 7 bases, leaving 7 bases between them. Germline V gives CDR1 SGHRS, CDR2 YFSETQ. This CDR3 comprises 12 residues. CDR3 in DNA: TGCGCCAGCAGCTTCGGTAGGAATGAGCAGTTCTTC. Amino acid sequence: CASSFGRNEQFF.

This chain joins TRBV7-2 and TRBJ1-1; D ambiguous. This CDR3 is built from 13 residues. V gave up 5 bases and J gave up 6 bases, with 13 bases separating them. Germline V CDR1 and CDR2: SGHTA, FQGNSA. CDR3 in amino acids: CASSPRPRAEAFF. CDR3 bases: TGTGCCAGCAGCCCCAGGCCTCGGGCTGAAGCTTTCTTT.

In its sample, this clonotype was seen a few times. The chain employs TRBV7-2 and TRBJ2-3, with D possibly TRBD2 on 5 matching bases. Trimming cost V 2 bases and J 7 bases, with 10 bases left between them. The CDR3 runs 13 residues. Germline V gene sequence: CDR1 SGHTA, CDR2 FQGNSA. The DNA of the CDR3 is TGTGCCAGCAGCTTAACGTGGGAGAATACGCAGTATTTT. The encoded protein is CASSLTWENTQYF.

This rearrangement joins TRBV2 to TRBJ2-1; D uncertain. This CDR3 comprises 13 residues. In germline, CDR1 is SNHLY, CDR2 FYNNEI. V was cut by 0 bases and J by 10 bases, with 10 bases left in between. DNA of the CDR3: TGTGCCAGCAGTGAAGCGTGGATCTCCGAGCAGTTCTTC. Translating gives CASSEAWISEQFF. The complete variable domain, with remaining parts taken from reference TRBV2 and TRBJ2-1, reads EPEVTQTPSHQVTQMGQEVILRCVPISNHLYFYWYRQILGQKVEFLVSFYNNEISEKSEIFDDQFSVERPDGSNFTLKIRSTKLEDSAMYFCASSEAWISEQFFGPGTRLTVL.

V and J are TRBV4-3 and TRBJ1-1; TRBD1 is a possible D gene (5 bases). CDR1 and CDR2 (germline): LGHNA, YSLEER. The length of the CDR3 is 14 residues. V gave up 4 bases and J gave up 1 base, with 10 bases separating them. The DNA of the CDR3 is TGCGCCAGCAGCCTTAGGGGCCGGAACACTGAAGCTTTCTTT. This sequence encodes CASSLRGRNTEAFF.

This clonotype was recorded a few times. The chain joins TRBV11-3 to TRBJ1-6; 9 positions match TRBD1. V shed 5 bases, J shed 9 bases, and the junction held 14 bases outside the gene matches. The CDR3 loop spans 17 amino acids. Germline V gene lookup returns CDR1 SGHNT and CDR2 YENEEA. The chain's CDR3 is CASSPTPTGGVGSPLHF. The CDR3 DNA reads TGTGCCAGCAGCCCGACCCCTACAGGGGGCGTTGGTTCACCCCTCCACTTT.

The gene calls are TRBV12-3 or TRBV12-4 and TRBJ2-5, with TRBD2 matching over 10 bases. The CDR3 sequence is 17 residues long. Germline trimming cut 6 bases from V and 1 base from J; bases unmatched to any gene: 11. The CDR3 sequence: CASRPLGTSALQETQYF. The CDR3 DNA follows: TGTGCCAGCAGGCCCCTCGGGACTAGCGCCCTCCAAGAGACCCAGTACTTC.

This chain links TRBV18 with TRBJ2-7; 11 positions match TRBD2. CDR1 KGHSH and CDR2 LQKENI come from the germline V gene. This CDR3 has 16 amino acids. V lost 2 bases and J lost 6; bases outside the gene matches: 9. The chain's CDR3 is CASSPYPLAGGTEQYF. The DNA for the CDR3 is TGTGCCAGCTCACCATATCCCCTAGCGGGAGGTACCGAGCAGTACTTC.

The rearrangement links TRBV6-5 to TRBJ2-7; weak D call: TRBD2 (6 bases). Trimming pared 1 base from V and 2 bases from J, leaving 9 bases between. The CDR3 length is 14 residues. Looked up from germline, CDR1 is MNHEY and CDR2 is SVGAGI. CDR3 DNA: TGTGCCAGCAGTTACTGGAGGGGCGCCTACGAGCAGTACTTC. The encoded protein is CASSYWRGAYEQYF.

The chain links TRBV5-1 to TRBJ2-5; 8 bases match TRBD2. This CDR3 region has 15 residues. V shed 0 bases, J shed 4 bases, and the junction held 5 bases outside the gene matches. Germline V gene data show CDR1 as SGHRS and CDR2 as YFSETQ. Here the CDR3 DNA reads TGCGCCAGCAGCTTGGAAGCGGGAGTAGTAGAGACCCAGTACTTC. Encoded protein: CASSLEAGVVETQYF. The full variable domain, rest sourced from reference TRBV5-1 and TRBJ2-5, is KAGVTQTPRYLIKTRGQQVTLSCSPISGHRSVSWYQQTPGQGLQFLFEYFSETQRNKGNFPGRFSGRQFSNSRSEMNVSTLELGDSALYLCASSLEAGVVETQYFGPGTRLLVL.

This clonotype came up a few times. The rearrangement uses TRBV7-2 and TRBJ2-3; a weak D match, TRBD1 (5 bases). Trimming removed 6 bases at V and 4 bases at J, with 8 bases between. Germline lookup yields CDR1 SGHTA and CDR2 FQGNSA. The CDR3 consists of 12 residues. CDR3 amino acids: CASSRQSDTQYF. DNA for the CDR3: TGTGCCAGCAGTCGACAGTCAGATACGCAGTATTTT.

V usage is TRBV6-2 or TRBV6-3 and J usage is TRBJ2-7; D is possibly TRBD2 (6 bases). The CDR3 is 20 amino acids. Germline values: CDR1 MNHEY, CDR2 SVGEGT. Between the trimmed V and J ends, which lost 7 bases and 4 bases, there was a span of 35 bases. DNA for the CDR3: TGTGCCAGCACTCCCTGGGGCGGGATCCGGGGATCGGAGACGGCTTACGAGCAGTACTTC. Amino acid sequence: CASTPWGGIRGSETAYEQYF.

The chain combines TRBV5-1 with TRBJ1-4; D not certain. Germline values: CDR1 SGHRS, CDR2 YFSETQ. Trimming removed 5 bases at V and 8 bases at J, with 7 bases between. CDR3 length equals 11 residues. This chain's CDR3 is CASRLPEKLFF. The CDR3 nucleotides are TGCGCCAGCAGATTACCCGAAAAACTGTTTTTT.

There are a few counts of this clonotype. The J gene is TRBJ1-1, the V gene TRBV5-1; possibly TRBD1 for D (6 bases). CDR1 is SGHRS, CDR2 YFSETQ, per germline. This CDR3 comprises 13 residues. Trimming removed 4 bases at V and 3 bases at J, with 10 bases between. The CDR3 nucleotides are TGCGCCAGCAGCCGGGGGGCGTACACTGAAGCTTTCTTT. The encoded protein is CASSRGAYTEAFF.

The table lists this clonotype with a few counts. The chain uses TRBV5-1 and TRBJ1-2; D gene unclear. V lost 0 bases and J lost 7, with 10 bases in between. This CDR3 region has 13 residues. Per germline, CDR1 SGHRS and CDR2 YFSETQ. The CDR3 protein is CASSLEGPGGYTF. The CDR3 region has the DNA TGCGCCAGCAGCTTGGAGGGTCCCGGTGGCTACACCTTC. The full variable domain, in which reference TRBV5-1 and TRBJ1-2 provide the parts outside the CDR3, is KAGVTQTPRYLIKTRGQQVTLSCSPISGHRSVSWYQQTPGQGLQFLFEYFSETQRNKGNFPGRFSGRQFSNSRSEMNVSTLELGDSALYLCASSLEGPGGYTFGSGTRLTVV.

This clonotype was counted between two and nine times. The J gene is TRBJ2-7, the V gene TRBV20-1; unclear D gene. V shed 6 bases and J shed 0 bases, with 12 bases lying between them. From germline, CDR1 is DFQATT and CDR2 SNEGSKA (reference sequence). This CDR3 has 13 amino acids. CDR3 DNA sequence: TGCAGTGCCACCGCTCCAGTCTCCTACGAGCAGTACTTC. It encodes CSATAPVSYEQYF.

The V gene is TRBV7-2, the J gene TRBJ2-7; D remains unclear. The V and J ends lost 6 bases and 6 bases respectively, with 18 bases between them. Looked up from germline, CDR1 is SGHTA and CDR2 is FQGNSA. The CDR3 extends over 14 amino acids. CDR3 sequence reads: CASSSPWEFSEQYF. The CDR3 DNA follows: TGTGCCAGCAGTTCTCCGTGGGAATTTAGCGAGCAGTACTTC.

This clonotype was seen many times. The chain uses TRBV5-5 and TRBJ1-4, with TRBD1 identical over 7 bases. Trimming removed 7 bases from V and 0 bases from J; junction bases left unmatched: 6. The CDR3 is 15 residues long. Per germline, CDR1 SGHKS and CDR2 YYEKEE (reference sequence). This CDR3 reads CASGTGTATNEKLFF. In DNA, the CDR3 is TGTGCCAGCGGCACCGGGACAGCAACTAATGAAAAACTGTTTTTT.

This clonotype was seen more than once but under ten times. The genes are TRBV6-2 or TRBV6-3 and TRBJ1-1; D unresolved. V was shortened by 8 bases and J by 0 bases, with 13 bases between the two germline ends. The CDR3 covers 14 residues. The germline V gene encodes CDR1 MNHEY and CDR2 SVGEGT. CDR3 loop: CASAYGGVNTEAFF. The CDR3 DNA follows: TGTGCCAGCGCTTATGGCGGCGTGAACACTGAAGCTTTCTTT.

This clonotype was picked up a small number of times. The chain couples TRBV20-1 to TRBJ2-4, with D possibly matching TRBD1 (6 bases). The CDR3 sequence is 11 residues long. Trimming took 6 bases from V and 11 from J, leaving 14 bases between them. CDR1 and CDR2 (germline): DFQATT, SNEGSKA (reference sequence). Here the CDR3 DNA reads TGCAGTGCCCTGGACAGTCCTTTTCAGTACTTC. Protein product: CSALDSPFQYF.

This clonotype was seen once. One junction end does not reproduce the germline sequence, and a read error may be involved. This chain uses TRBV20-1 with TRBJ1-2, with no clear D. The CDR3 extends over 12 amino acids. Germline V gives CDR1 DFQATT, CDR2 SNEGSKA (reference sequence). CDR3 nucleotides: TGCAGTGCTAGTCAGAACGGGCCCAATGAGGACTTC. Amino acids: CSASQNGPNEDF.

The V call is TRBV5-6, the J call TRBJ2-3, with no clear D. CDR1 and CDR2 (germline): SGHDT, YYEEEE. The CDR3 runs to 13 residues. V lost 0 bases to trimming and J lost 4 bases, with 6 bases between them. The CDR3 DNA sequence: TGTGCCAGCAGCTTGGACCTTTCAGATACGCAGTATTTT. This translates into CASSLDLSDTQYF.

The chain uses TRBV3-1 and TRBJ1-5; D unclear. The V end was cut by 0 bases, the J end by 4 bases, with 10 bases between. The CDR3 has 15 amino acids. The germline V gene encodes CDR1 LGHDT and CDR2 YNNKEL (reference sequence). The CDR3 loop reads CASSQDLGQNQPQHF. The CDR3 region has the DNA TGTGCCAGCAGCCAAGATCTTGGGCAGAATCAGCCCCAGCATTTT.